This T cell receptor (beta chain) was identified during a study of blood T cells in healthy people across ages. This clonotype was observed a few times. Its matching antigen is unknown. Combining a sample-barcoded 5' primer with a J-beta primer mix, a second PCR ran for roughly 7 to 12 cycles. Carrying 12 random nucleotides, a template-switch adaptor labeled each individual cDNA molecule. TCRdb reanalysed the 5' RACE reads using MiXCR and keeps one entry per CDR3 protein. The sample contains 550,000 to 650,000 distinct CDR3 sequences, around a quarter of which appear only once. Healthy Russian Caucasian donors spanned ages roughly 6 to 90 years. V was cut by 5 bases and J by 5 bases, with 16 bases left in between. The CDR3 totals 14 residues. Germline V gene data show CDR1 as MNHNS and CDR2 as SASEGT. Whole-study results and caveats: Both naive CD4+ cell counts and diversity were greater in long-lived donors than in aged donors. While age rose, TCR beta diversity per million T cells dropped in a roughly linear way.

In addition, the sample was reused for a study of T cells of mothers and their children.

This receptor was obtained from a boy aged 2 to 10 in good health. The chain joins TRBV6-1 to TRBJ2-7, with a tentative D call TRBD1 (5 bases). Specimen: blood. DNA for the CDR3: TGTGCCAGCAGTTCCCAGGGCCGTGTAAACGAGCAGTACTTC. The encoded protein is CASSSQGRVNEQYF.